The present T cell receptor (beta chain) was sequenced within a study of blood T cell repertoires in COVID-19. Profiling relied on immunoSEQ multiplex PCR, and the TCRdb table lists in-frame clones only, not all of them. The sample includes some 300,000 clones, more than 70% seen only once; the top ten take under 8%. Deletions cut 5 bases from V and 3 bases from J, with 12 bases between. This CDR3 has 13 residues. Germline V gene lookup returns CDR1 GTSNPN and CDR2 SVGIG (reference sequence). The source is a woman in her twenties or thirties who had recovered from COVID-19. The chain joins TRBV30 to TRBJ2-3; D might be TRBD1 (5 bases). The sequencing input was peripheral blood. The CDR3 spells CAWVGVHTDTQYF. In DNA, the CDR3 is TGTGCCTGGGTAGGGGTTCATACAGATACGCAGTATTTT.